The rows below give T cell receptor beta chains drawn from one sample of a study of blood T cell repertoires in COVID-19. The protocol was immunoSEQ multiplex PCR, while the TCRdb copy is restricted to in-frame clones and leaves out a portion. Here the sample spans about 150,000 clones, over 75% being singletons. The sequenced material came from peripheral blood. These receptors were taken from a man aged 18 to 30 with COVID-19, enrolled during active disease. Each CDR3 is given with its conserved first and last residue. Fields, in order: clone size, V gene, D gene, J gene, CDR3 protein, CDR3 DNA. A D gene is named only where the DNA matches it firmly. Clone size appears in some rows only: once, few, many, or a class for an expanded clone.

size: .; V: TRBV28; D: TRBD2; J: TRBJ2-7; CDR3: CASSPGREGQQYF; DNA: TGTGCCAGCAGTCCGGGACGGGAGGGTCAGCAGTACTTC
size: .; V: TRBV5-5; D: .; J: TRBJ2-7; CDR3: CASSGGASPYEQYF; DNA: TGTGCCAGCAGCGGGGGGGCTAGCCCCTACGAGCAGTACTTC
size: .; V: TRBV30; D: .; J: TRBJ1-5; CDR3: CAWSPGTNQPQHF; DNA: TGTGCCTGGAGTCCAGGGACAAATCAGCCCCAGCATTTT
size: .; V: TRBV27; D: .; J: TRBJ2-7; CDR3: CASSLSPRFEQYF; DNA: TGTGCCAGCAGTTTATCCCCCAGGTTTGAGCAGTACTTC
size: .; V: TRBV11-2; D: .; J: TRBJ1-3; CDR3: CASSPGSAGNTIYF; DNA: TGTGCCAGCAGTCCGGGGTCCGCTGGAAACACCATATATTTT
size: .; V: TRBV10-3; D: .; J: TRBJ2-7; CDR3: CAISRDIRIYEQYF; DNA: TGTGCCATCAGCCGGGACATCCGAATCTACGAGCAGTACTTC
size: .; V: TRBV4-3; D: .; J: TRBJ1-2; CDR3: CASSQGGEGGYTF; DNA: TGCGCCAGCAGCCAAGGAGGGGAGGGAGGCTACACCTTC
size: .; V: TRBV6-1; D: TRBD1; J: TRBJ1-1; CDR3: CASSEAMGQGDTEAFF; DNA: TGTGCCAGCAGTGAAGCCATGGGACAGGGCGACACTGAAGCTTTCTTT
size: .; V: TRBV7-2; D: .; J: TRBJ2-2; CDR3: CASSLEGQGGTGELFF; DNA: TGTGCCAGCAGCTTAGAGGGCCAGGGGGGTACCGGGGAGCTGTTTTTT
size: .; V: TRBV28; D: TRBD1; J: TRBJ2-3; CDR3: CASSFSGTGTDTQYF; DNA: TGTGCCAGCAGTTTCTCCGGGACAGGCACAGATACGCAGTATTTT
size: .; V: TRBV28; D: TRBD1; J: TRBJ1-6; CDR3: CASRFEQGWDSPLHF; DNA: TGTGCCAGCAGATTCGAACAGGGGTGGGATTCACCCCTCCACTTT
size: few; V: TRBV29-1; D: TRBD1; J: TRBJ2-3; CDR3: CSVSRGTGTDTQYF; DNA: TGCAGCGTTTCCAGGGGGACGGGCACAGATACGCAGTATTTT
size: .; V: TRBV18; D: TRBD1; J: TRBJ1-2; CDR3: CASSSGQKYGYTF; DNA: TGTGCCAGCTCCTCGGGACAGAAGTATGGCTACACCTTC
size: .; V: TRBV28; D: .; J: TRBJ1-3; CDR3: CASSLWGHLGNTIYF; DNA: TGTGCCAGCAGTTTATGGGGACACTTGGGGAACACCATATATTTT
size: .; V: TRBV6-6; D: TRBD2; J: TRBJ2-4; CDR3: CASRRLAGAVKAKNIQYF; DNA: TGTGCCAGCAGACGACTAGCGGGAGCGGTTAAGGCCAAAAACATTCAGTACTTC
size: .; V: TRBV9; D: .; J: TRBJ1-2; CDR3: CASNPVGGGQPYGYTF; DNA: TGTGCCAGCAACCCGGTAGGCGGGGGGCAACCCTATGGCTACACCTTC
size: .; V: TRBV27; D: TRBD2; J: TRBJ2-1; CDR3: CASSLTSGSSEQFF; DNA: TGTGCCAGCAGCCTGACTAGCGGGAGCAGTGAGCAGTTCTTC
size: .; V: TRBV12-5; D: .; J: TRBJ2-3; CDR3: CASGLGRFPTDTQYF; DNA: TGTGCTAGTGGTTTGGGGAGGTTTCCCACAGATACGCAGTATTTT
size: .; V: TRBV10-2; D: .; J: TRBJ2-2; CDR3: CASTGGRARELFF; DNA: TGCGCCAGCACCGGCGGCAGGGCCAGGGAGCTGTTTTTT
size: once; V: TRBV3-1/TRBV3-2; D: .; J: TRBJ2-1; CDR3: CASSLGPGNEQFF; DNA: TGTGCCAGCAGCCTTGGACCGGGGAATGAGCAGTTCTTC
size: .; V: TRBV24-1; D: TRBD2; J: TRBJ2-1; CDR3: CATSDSSLAGRRNEQFF; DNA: TGTGCCACCAGTGATTCATCCCTAGCGGGCAGGCGAAATGAGCAGTTCTTC
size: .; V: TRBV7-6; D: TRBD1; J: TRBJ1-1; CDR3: CASSLARTGGANTEAFF; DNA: TGTGCCAGCAGCTTAGCCCGGACAGGGGGCGCGAACACTGAAGCTTTCTTT
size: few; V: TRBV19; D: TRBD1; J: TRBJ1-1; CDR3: CASSSGTANTEAFF; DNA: TGTGCCAGTAGTTCGGGGACAGCGAACACTGAAGCTTTCTTT
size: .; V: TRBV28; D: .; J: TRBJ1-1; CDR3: CATQAGHLGGTEAFF; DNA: TGTGCCACCCAAGCGGGACACCTAGGTGGCACTGAAGCTTTCTTT
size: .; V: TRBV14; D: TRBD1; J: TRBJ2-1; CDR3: CASSQDRGGHAVHNEQFF; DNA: TGTGCCAGCAGCCAAGATCGAGGGGGCCACGCCGTTCACAATGAGCAGTTCTTC
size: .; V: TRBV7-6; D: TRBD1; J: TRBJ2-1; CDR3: CASSLLRGPGNEQFF; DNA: TGTGCCAGCAGCCTCCTCAGGGGGCCAGGGAATGAGCAGTTCTTC
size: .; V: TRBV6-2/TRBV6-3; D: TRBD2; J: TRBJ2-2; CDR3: CASSSSGRDTGELFF; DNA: TGTGCCAGCAGCTCCAGCGGGAGGGACACCGGGGAGCTGTTTTTT
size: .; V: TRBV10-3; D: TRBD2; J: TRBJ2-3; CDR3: CAISGATSGSLILTDTQYF; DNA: TGTGCCATCAGTGGGGCGACTAGCGGGAGTCTAATCCTGACAGATACGCAGTATTTT
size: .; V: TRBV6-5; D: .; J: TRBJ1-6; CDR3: CASSREGASSPLHF; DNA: TGTGCCAGCAGCCGCGAAGGGGCCTCCTCACCCCTCCACTTT
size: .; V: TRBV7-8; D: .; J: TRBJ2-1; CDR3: CASSPEGSWWRHEQFF; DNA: TGTGCCAGCAGCCCCGAAGGGTCTTGGTGGAGGCATGAGCAGTTCTTC
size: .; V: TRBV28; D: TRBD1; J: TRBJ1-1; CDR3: CASSSITGANTEAFF; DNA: TGTGCCAGCAGTTCGATAACAGGGGCGAACACTGAAGCTTTCTTT
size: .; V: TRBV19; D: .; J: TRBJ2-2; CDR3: CASSRTALNSPPGELFF; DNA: TGTGCCAGTAGCCGAACTGCACTCAATAGCCCCCCCGGGGAGCTGTTTTTT
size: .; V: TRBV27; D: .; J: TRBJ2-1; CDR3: CASSVDLVTFF; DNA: TGTGCCAGCAGTGTAGATCTGGTAACGTTCTTC
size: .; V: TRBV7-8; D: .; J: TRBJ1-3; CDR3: CASSSHQTRQTSGNTIYF; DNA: TGTGCCAGCAGCTCTCACCAAACTCGACAGACGTCCGGAAACACCATATATTTT
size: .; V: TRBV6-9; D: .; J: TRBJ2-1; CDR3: CASHDPRVDNEQFF; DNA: TGTGCCAGTCACGATCCCAGGGTTGACAATGAGCAGTTCTTC
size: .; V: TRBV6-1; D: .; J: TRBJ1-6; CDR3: CASSDSGRVDNSPLHF; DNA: TGTGCCAGCAGTGATTCGGGGAGGGTCGATAATTCACCCCTCCACTTT
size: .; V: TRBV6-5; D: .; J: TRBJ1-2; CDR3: CASSLLQGREGYTF; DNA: TGTGCCAGCAGTTTACTTCAGGGTCGAGAGGGCTACACCTTC
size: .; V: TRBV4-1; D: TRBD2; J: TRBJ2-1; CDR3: CASSQERGRSNNEQFF; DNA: TGCGCCAGCAGCCAAGAGCGCGGGAGGTCGAACAATGAGCAGTTCTTC
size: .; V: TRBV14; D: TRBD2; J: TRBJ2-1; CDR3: CASSQDRRLAYEQFF; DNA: TGTGCCAGCAGCCAAGATAGGAGACTAGCATATGAGCAGTTCTTC
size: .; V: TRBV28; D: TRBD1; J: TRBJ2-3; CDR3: CASSLGDRDTDTQYF; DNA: TGTGCCAGCAGTTTAGGGGACAGGGACACAGATACGCAGTATTTT
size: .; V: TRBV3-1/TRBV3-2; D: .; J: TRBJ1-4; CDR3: CASSQRRGTTNEKLFF; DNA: TGTGCCAGCAGCCAGAGGAGGGGTACAACTAATGAAAAACTGTTTTTT
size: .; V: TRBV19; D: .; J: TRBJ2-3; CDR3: CASPPGTPTSTDTQYF; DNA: TGTGCCAGCCCGCCTGGGACACCGACTAGCACAGATACGCAGTATTTT
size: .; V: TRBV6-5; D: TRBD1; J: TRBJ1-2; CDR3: CASSYSRGTGGSTF; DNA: TGTGCCAGCAGTTACTCGAGGGGGACAGGGGGCTCCACCTTC
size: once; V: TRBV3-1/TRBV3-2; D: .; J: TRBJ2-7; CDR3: CASSQWKGTSPYEQYF; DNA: TGTGCCAGCAGCCAATGGAAGGGGACTTCGCCTTACGAGCAGTACTTC
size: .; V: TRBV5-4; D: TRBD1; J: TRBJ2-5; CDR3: CASSSNQGVETQYF; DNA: TGTGCCAGCAGCTCCAACCAGGGGGTAGAGACCCAGTACTTC
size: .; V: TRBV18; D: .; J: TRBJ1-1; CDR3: CASSPGQGEAFF; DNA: TGTGCCAGCTCACCAGGGCAGGGAGAAGCTTTCTTT
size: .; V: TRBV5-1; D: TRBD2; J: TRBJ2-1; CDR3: CASSLASGRGNEQFF; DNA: TGCGCCAGCAGCTTGGCGAGCGGGAGGGGCAATGAGCAGTTCTTC
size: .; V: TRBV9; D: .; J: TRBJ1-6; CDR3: CASSVGLASSPLHF; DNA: TGTGCCAGCAGCGTAGGTCTCGCTAGTTCACCCCTCCACTTT
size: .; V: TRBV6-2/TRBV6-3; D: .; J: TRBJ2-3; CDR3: CASSYDVFHKRLTDTQYF; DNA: TGTGCCAGCAGCTATGACGTTTTCCACAAAAGACTCACAGATACGCAGTATTTT
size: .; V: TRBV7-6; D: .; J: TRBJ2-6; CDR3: CASSLGGSGANVLTF; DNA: TGTGCCAGCAGCTTAGGCGGGTCTGGGGCCAACGTCCTGACTTTC
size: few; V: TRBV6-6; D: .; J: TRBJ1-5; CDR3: CASSPSDQPQHF; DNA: TGTGCCAGCAGTCCGTCAGATCAGCCCCAGCATTTT
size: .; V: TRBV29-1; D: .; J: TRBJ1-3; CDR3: CSVGYSGNTIYF; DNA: TGCAGCGTTGGCTACTCTGGAAACACCATATATTTT
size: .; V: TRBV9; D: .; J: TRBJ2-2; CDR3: CASSATSLATGELFF; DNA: TGTGCCAGCAGCGCTACTAGCTTGGCCACCGGGGAGCTGTTTTTT
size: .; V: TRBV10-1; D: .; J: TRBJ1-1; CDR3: CANPEEVPTEAFF; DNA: TGCGCCAATCCAGAAGAAGTTCCCACTGAAGCTTTCTTT
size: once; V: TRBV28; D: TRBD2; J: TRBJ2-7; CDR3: CASSTTSGRAGYEQYF; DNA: TGTGCCAGCAGTACCACTAGCGGGAGGGCCGGGTACGAGCAGTACTTC
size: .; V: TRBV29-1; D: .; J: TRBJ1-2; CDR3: CSVDRGSYGYTF; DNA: TGCAGCGTTGACCGGGGTAGCTATGGCTACACCTTC
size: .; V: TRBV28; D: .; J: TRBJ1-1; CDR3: CASSQGLPRTVNTEAFF; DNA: TGTGCCAGCAGCCAAGGGCTCCCCAGGACTGTGAACACTGAAGCTTTCTTT
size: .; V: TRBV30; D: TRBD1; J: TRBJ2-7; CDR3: CAWVSSHRGIYEQYF; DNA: TGTGCCTGGGTTTCCTCCCACAGGGGGATCTACGAGCAGTACTTC
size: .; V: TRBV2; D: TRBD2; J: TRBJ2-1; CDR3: CASIPLADYNEQFF; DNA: TGTGCCAGCATTCCACTAGCGGACTACAATGAGCAGTTCTTC